This T cell receptor (beta chain) was sequenced for a study of T cell repertoires in cytomegalovirus infection. Study-level information: It was the public TCR beta signatures that indicated both CMV infection and matching HLA type. Points from the study as a whole: The study identified carriers of CMV plus the relevant HLA from cumulative public TCR beta family frequency.

The germline V gene encodes CDR1 SGHVS and CDR2 FNYEAQ. The CDR3 has 18 amino acids. TCRdb reprocessed the reads with MiXCR, giving one entry per CDR3 protein. The sample shows hundreds of thousands of distinct CDR3 sequences, under 20% of them seen only once. Points on this clonotype: Antigen: not known. The junction departs from the called germline gene at one end, perhaps through a read error.

The origin of this receptor is a human donor in good health (CMV status not recorded). Some clones in this sample may be carry-over from other donors' samples. The chain uses TRBV7-6 and TRBJ1-3, with 7 bases aligning to TRBD1. The sample comprised PBMCs. The CDR3 region is CASSLARGQANSGNTIYF. In DNA form, the CDR3 reads TGTGCTAGCAGCTTAGCGAGAGGACAGGCGAACTCTGGAAACACCATATATTTT.